The clone carrying this T cell receptor (beta chain) was picked up a small number of times. What it binds is unknown. The source of the sample is a study of T-cell memory formation after mild COVID-19. Overall study context: TCR clustering was largely donor specific. Whole-study results and caveats: While clones contracting from day 15 to 85 were balanced between CD4 and CD8, later expanders leaned CD4+.

TCRdb ran MiXCR on the 5' RACE reads and lists one entry per CDR3 protein. This table holds about 540,000 distinct CDR3 sequences, 20% found once. Germline CDR1 is SGHRS and CDR2 is YFSETQ. This CDR3 has 14 residues. The ends were cut back, 1 base at V and 4 bases at J, with 10 bases in the middle. This TCR was recovered from an adult woman who had mild COVID-19 (a few samples of this study predate the infection). Cell type and time point are not known. This chain links TRBV5-1 with TRBJ2-3; D gene ambiguous. The source material was PBMCs or a T cell subset sorted from them (not recorded which). The CDR3 spells CASSLRPSPDTQYF. The CDR3 DNA reads as TGCGCCAGCAGCTTGCGACCCAGCCCAGATACGCAGTATTTT.